This entry lists 20 T cell receptor beta chains sequenced from one sample in a study of blood T cell repertoires in COVID-19. Clones were read by immunoSEQ multiplex PCR, and TCRdb kept only the in-frame ones, dropping some. The table lists fewer than 90,000 clones, more than 65% of them singletons. Sequenced sample: peripheral blood. These receptors all stem from a man in his fifties or sixties with acute or convalescent COVID-19.

The genes are TRBV2 and TRBJ2-7; 9 bases match TRBD1. This CDR3 region has 15 residues. The V segment lost 7 bases and the J segment 2 bases; nucleotides outside the gene matches: 9. From germline, CDR1 is SNHLY and CDR2 FYNNEI. The CDR3 loop reads CASTREDRGTYEQYF. CDR3 nucleotide sequence: TGTGCCAGCACCCGCGAGGACAGGGGAACCTACGAGCAGTACTTC.

This chain joins TRBV4-2 and TRBJ1-6; the D is unclear. Trimming pared 0 bases from V and 0 bases from J, leaving 12 bases between. CDR3 size: 18 residues. Germline CDR1 and CDR2: LGHNA and YNFKEQ. The CDR3 DNA is TGTGCCAGCAGCCAAGAAGGAGGCAGTAGCTCCTATAATTCACCCCTCCACTTT. This sequence encodes CASSQEGGSSSYNSPLHF.

With respect to this clone: No DNA is shown, since the ends of the CDR3 on it are uncertain; the CDR3 is the one TCRdb lists. CDR3 protein: CASILGTENTEAFF. The chain uses TRBV2 and TRBJ1-1; the DNA was not compared with TRBD1, the D call given in the table. Germline CDR1 is SNHLY and CDR2 is FYNNEI. Both ends counted, the CDR3 spans 14 residues.

In this sample, this clone turned up once. The V and J genes are TRBV27 and TRBJ1-6; the D gene is possibly TRBD1 (5 bases). Germline V gene data show CDR1 as MNHEY and CDR2 as SMNVEV (reference sequence). CDR3 size: 13 residues. Trimming pared 10 bases from V and 3 bases from J, leaving 10 bases between. CDR3 nucleotide sequence: TGTGCCATTGGAGGGGACTATAATTCACCCCTCCACTTT. Translating it yields CAIGGDYNSPLHF.

The rearrangement joins TRBV9 to TRBJ1-3, with D possibly being TRBD1 (6 bases). CDR3 length equals 15 residues. Trimming pared 0 bases from V and 3 bases from J, leaving 10 bases between. Germline V gene sequence: CDR1 SGDLS, CDR2 YYNGEE. For the CDR3, the DNA is TGTGCCAGCAGCGTAGAAGGGGGTTTTGGAAACACCATATATTTT. This gives the protein CASSVEGGFGNTIYF.

The rearrangement links TRBV7-3 to TRBJ2-3; 8 bases line up with TRBD1. The CDR3 spans 15 residues. Germline trimming cut 2 bases from V and 8 bases from J; bases unmatched to any gene: 9. Germline values: CDR1 SGHTA, CDR2 FQGTGA. DNA for the CDR3: TGTGCCAGCAGCTTAGATGGGCAGGGGGCAGCTACGCAGTATTTT. This translates into CASSLDGQGAATQYF.

This clone appeared a few times. The chain links TRBV6-5 to TRBJ1-3, with 7 bases lining up with TRBD1. The J segment lost 1 base and the V segment lost 6 bases, leaving 3 bases of the junction unmatched. The CDR3 is 14 amino acids. Per germline, CDR1 MNHEY and CDR2 SVGAGI. In nucleotides, the CDR3 is TGTGCCAGCAGCTCAGGGGGATCTGGAAACACCATATATTTT. It yields the protein CASSSGGSGNTIYF.

The J gene is TRBJ1-3, the V gene TRBV7-2; unclear D gene. Germline CDR1 is SGHTA and CDR2 is FQGNSA. V lost 0 bases, J lost 0 bases, and 12 bases lay in between. The CDR3 covers 17 residues. The CDR3 loop is CASSLAGSSFSGNTIYF. DNA for the CDR3: TGTGCCAGCAGCTTAGCGGGCTCCTCCTTCTCTGGAAACACCATATATTTT.

By sample share, this clone is medium-sized. In DNA form, the CDR3 reads TGCGCCAGCAGCCAAGATCGAGCAGGTGTCACTGAAGCTTTCTTT. Translating gives CASSQDRAGVTEAFF. V gene TRBV4-1 combines with J gene TRBJ1-1, with D unresolved. From germline, CDR1 is MGHRA and CDR2 YSYEKL. V was clipped by 0 bases and J by 4 bases, with 12 bases between them. The CDR3 is 15 residues long.

This clone is a singleton in its sample. The rearrangement joins TRBV27 to TRBJ1-2, with D maybe TRBD1 (5 bases). Between the trimmed V and J ends, which lost 5 bases and 4 bases, there was a span of 11 bases. The germline CDR1 and CDR2 sequences are MNHEY and SMNVEV (reference sequence). There are 13 residues in the CDR3. The CDR3 is CASSPRDSYGYTF. In nucleotides, the CDR3 is TGTGCCAGCAGTCCTCGGGACTCCTATGGCTACACCTTC.

The chain uses TRBV6-5 and TRBJ1-2; weak D call: TRBD1 (5 bases). Germline lookup yields CDR1 MNHEY and CDR2 SVGAGI. V gave up 7 bases and J gave up 7 bases, with 13 bases separating them. The CDR3 is made up of 12 amino acids. CDR3 in amino acids: CASTQGLGGYTF. In nucleotides, the CDR3 is TGTGCCAGCACCCAGGGATTAGGTGGCTACACCTTC.

This clone was counted a single time. This chain uses TRBV27 with TRBJ1-3; 7 bases align to TRBD1. Germline lookup yields CDR1 MNHEY and CDR2 SMNVEV (reference sequence). The trim removed 7 bases at V and 0 bases at J, leaving 6 bases unmatched. The CDR3 is 15 residues long. The CDR3 reads CASKLTGFSGNTIYF. The CDR3 coding sequence is TGTGCCAGCAAACTGACAGGGTTCTCTGGAAACACCATATATTTT.

The rearrangement links TRBV14 to TRBJ2-4, with TRBD1 matching over 12 bases. Germline CDR1 SGHDN, CDR2 FVKESK. The CDR3 runs to 14 residues. V gave up 4 bases and J gave up 8 bases; unmatched junction bases: 3. CDR3 sequence (DNA): TGTGCCAGCAGCCTGGGGACAGGGGGCGACATTCAGTACTTC. Its protein product is CASSLGTGGDIQYF.

The chain joins TRBV9 to TRBJ1-1; TRBD1 agrees at 11 bases. There are 15 residues in the CDR3. Germline lookup yields CDR1 SGDLS and CDR2 YYNGEE. V was clipped by 5 bases and J by 10 bases; unmatched bases: 13. The CDR3 DNA sequence: TGTGCCAGCAGTGCCGGGACAGGGGGTTTCGGCCCAGCTTTCTTT. Translated: CASSAGTGGFGPAFF.

The CDR3 loop reads CSVVGGANYNEQFF. DNA for the CDR3: TGCAGCGTTGTAGGAGGGGCTAACTACAATGAGCAGTTCTTC. The V gene is TRBV29-1, the J gene TRBJ2-1, with a tentative D call TRBD2 (6 bases). Trimming took 4 bases from V and 3 from J, leaving 13 bases between them. There are 14 residues in the CDR3. Germline V gene sequence: CDR1 SQVTM, CDR2 ANQGSEA.

The V gene is TRBV7-2, the J gene TRBJ2-1; TRBD2 matches 8 bases. In germline, CDR1 is SGHTA, CDR2 FQGNSA. The trim removed 5 bases at V and 10 bases at J, leaving 4 bases unmatched. The CDR3 is 12 amino acids. The CDR3 reads CASSPQREEQFF. CDR3 bases: TGTGCCAGCAGCCCCCAGCGGGAGGAGCAGTTCTTC.

Notes on this clone: The same CDR3 arises from other DNA sequences in this sample as well. The J gene is TRBJ2-1, the V gene TRBV19; TRBD1 might be the D (5 bases). The CDR3 covers 12 residues. Trimming took 6 bases from V and 4 from J, leaving 7 bases between them. CDR1 is LNHDA, CDR2 SQIVND, per germline (reference sequence). The CDR3 here is CASSPGYNEQFF. In DNA, the CDR3 is TGTGCCAGTAGCCCAGGGTACAATGAGCAGTTCTTC.

This chain joins TRBV6-6 and TRBJ1-2, with D uncertain. The CDR3 length is 15 residues. V lost 0 bases to trimming and J lost 3 bases, with 11 bases between them. The germline gives CDR1 MNHNY, CDR2 SVGAGI (reference sequence). This chain's CDR3 is CASSYSDNFHYGYTF. The CDR3 bases are TGTGCCAGCAGTTACTCTGACAACTTCCACTATGGCTACACCTTC.

The chain couples TRBV18 to TRBJ1-6; possible D gene TRBD1, 5 bases. Trimming pared 6 bases from V and 9 bases from J, leaving 15 bases between. The CDR3 loop spans 14 amino acids. The germline CDR1 and CDR2 sequences are KGHSH and LQKENI. The chain's CDR3 is CASSQAGGSSPLHF. The DNA of the CDR3 is TGTGCCAGCTCCCAGGCGGGGGGATCTTCACCCCTCCACTTT.

This clone was found once. The chain links TRBV18 to TRBJ1-1; TRBD1 matches 8 bases. This CDR3 has 15 residues. Germline V gives CDR1 KGHSH, CDR2 LQKENI. V lost 2 bases, J lost 4 bases, and 6 bases stayed unmatched. The CDR3 coding sequence is TGTGCCAGCTCACCATTCGACAGGGGTGGCACTGAAGCTTTCTTT. It specifies CASSPFDRGGTEAFF. Filled out from reference TRBV18 and TRBJ1-1, the complete variable domain reads NAGVMQNPRHLVRRRGQEARLRCSPMKGHSHVYWYRQLPEEGLKFMVYLQKENIIDESGMPKERFSAEFPKEGPSILRIQQVVRGDSAAYFCASSPFDRGGTEAFFGQGTRLTVV.